This TCR beta chain was recovered during a study of blood T cell repertoires in COVID-19. About the study: The study drew acute and convalescent COVID-19 samples from the United States, Italy and Spain. The analysed material was cDNA or gDNA that came from T cells, B-cell-depleted T cells, or PBMCs.

The data were produced by immunoSEQ multiplex PCR, yet TCRdb's version contains in-frame clones alone and is incomplete. Of approximately 210,000 clones listed, about 90% are singletons. V shed 6 bases, J shed 3 bases, and the junction held 14 bases outside the gene matches. Looked up from germline, CDR1 is MDHEN and CDR2 is SYDVKM. This CDR3 has 17 residues. This rearrangement joins TRBV28 to TRBJ1-3, with 7 positions matching TRBD1. This TCR was sampled from a man aged 40-49 years with active or convalescent COVID-19. Input material: peripheral blood. CDR3 nucleotides: TGTGCCAGCAGCCCCCCCGAAGGGGGCGCGTATGGAAACACCATATATTTT. It encodes CASSPPEGGAYGNTIYF.